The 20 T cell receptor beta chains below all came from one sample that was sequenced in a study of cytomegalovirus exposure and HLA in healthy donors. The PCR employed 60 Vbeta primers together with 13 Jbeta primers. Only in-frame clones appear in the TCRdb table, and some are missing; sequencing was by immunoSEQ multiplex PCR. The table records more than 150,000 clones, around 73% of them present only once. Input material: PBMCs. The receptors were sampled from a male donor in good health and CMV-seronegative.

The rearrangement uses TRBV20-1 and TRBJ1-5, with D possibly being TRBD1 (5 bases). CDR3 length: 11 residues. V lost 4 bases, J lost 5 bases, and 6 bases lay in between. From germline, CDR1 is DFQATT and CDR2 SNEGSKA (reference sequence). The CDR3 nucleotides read TGCAGTGCTACGGGGGATCAGCCCCAGCATTTT. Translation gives CSATGDQPQHF.

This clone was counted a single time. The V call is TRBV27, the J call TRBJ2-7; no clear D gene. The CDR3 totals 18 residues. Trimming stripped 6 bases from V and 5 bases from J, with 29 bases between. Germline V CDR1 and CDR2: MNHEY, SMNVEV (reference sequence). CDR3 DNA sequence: TGTGCCAGCAGCCCCACCTCAATATTGGTCTTCCTAAGCAACGAGCAGTACTTC. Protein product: CASSPTSILVFLSNEQYF.

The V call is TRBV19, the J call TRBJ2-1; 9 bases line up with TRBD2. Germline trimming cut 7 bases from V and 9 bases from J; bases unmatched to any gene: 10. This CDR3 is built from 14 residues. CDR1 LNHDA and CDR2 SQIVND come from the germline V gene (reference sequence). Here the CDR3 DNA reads TGTGCCAGTAATGCGTTGGCGGGAGGGGGTGAGCAGTTCTTC. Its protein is CASNALAGGGEQFF.

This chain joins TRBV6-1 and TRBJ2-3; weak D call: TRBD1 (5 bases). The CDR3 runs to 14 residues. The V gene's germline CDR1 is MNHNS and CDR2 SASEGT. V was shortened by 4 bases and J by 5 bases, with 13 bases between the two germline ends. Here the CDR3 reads CASSVRPQGDTQYF. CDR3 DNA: TGTGCCAGCAGTGTGAGACCGCAGGGAGATACGCAGTATTTT.

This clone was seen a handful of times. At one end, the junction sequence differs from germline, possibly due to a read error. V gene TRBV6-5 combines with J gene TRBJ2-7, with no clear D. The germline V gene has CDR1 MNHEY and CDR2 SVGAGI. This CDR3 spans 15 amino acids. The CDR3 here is CASSYRSSSSHEQYF. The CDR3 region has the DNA TGTGCCAGCAGTTATAGGAGCTCTTCCTCCCACGAGCAGTACTTC.

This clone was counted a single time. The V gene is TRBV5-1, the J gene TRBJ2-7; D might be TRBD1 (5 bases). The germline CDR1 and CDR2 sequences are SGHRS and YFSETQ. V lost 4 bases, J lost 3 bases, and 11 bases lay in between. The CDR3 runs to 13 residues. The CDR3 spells CASSVDSLYEQYF. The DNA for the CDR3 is TGCGCCAGCAGCGTCGACAGCCTCTACGAGCAGTACTTC.

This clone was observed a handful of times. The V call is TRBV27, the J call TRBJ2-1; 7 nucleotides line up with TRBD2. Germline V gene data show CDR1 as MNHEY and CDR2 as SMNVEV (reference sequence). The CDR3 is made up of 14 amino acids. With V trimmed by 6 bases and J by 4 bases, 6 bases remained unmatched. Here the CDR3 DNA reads TGTGCCAGCAGCCCCGGGACTACTTACAATGAGCAGTTCTTC. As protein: CASSPGTTYNEQFF.

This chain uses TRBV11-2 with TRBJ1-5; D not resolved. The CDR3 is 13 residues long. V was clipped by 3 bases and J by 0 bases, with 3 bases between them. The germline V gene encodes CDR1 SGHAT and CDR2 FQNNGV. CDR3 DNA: TGTGCCAGCAGCTTCAGTAGCAATCAGCCCCAGCATTTT. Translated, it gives CASSFSSNQPQHF.

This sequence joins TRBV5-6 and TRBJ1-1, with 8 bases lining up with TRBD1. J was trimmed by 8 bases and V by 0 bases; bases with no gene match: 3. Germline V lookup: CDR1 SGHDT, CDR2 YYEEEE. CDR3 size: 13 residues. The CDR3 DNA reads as TGTGCCAGCAGCTTGGGACAGGGGAACGAAGCTTTCTTT. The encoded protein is CASSLGQGNEAFF.

In DNA, the CDR3 is TGTGCCAGCAGGCCTTCTAGCGGAAGGGGGTACGAGCAGTACTTC. The encoded protein is CASRPSSGRGYEQYF. The chain has TRBV28 and TRBJ2-5; tentatively, D is TRBD2 (7 bases). The better agreement between TRBJ2-7 and the DNA end casts doubt on the J call. The CDR3 is 15 amino acids. CDR1 and CDR2 from the germline V gene are MDHEN and SYDVKM.

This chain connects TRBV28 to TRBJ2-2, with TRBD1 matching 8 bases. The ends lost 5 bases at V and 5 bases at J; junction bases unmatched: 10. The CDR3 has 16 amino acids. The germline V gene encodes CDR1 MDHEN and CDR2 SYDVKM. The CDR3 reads CASSKRTGRLTGELFF. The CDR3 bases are TGTGCCAGCAGTAAACGGACAGGGAGGTTAACCGGGGAGCTGTTTTTT.

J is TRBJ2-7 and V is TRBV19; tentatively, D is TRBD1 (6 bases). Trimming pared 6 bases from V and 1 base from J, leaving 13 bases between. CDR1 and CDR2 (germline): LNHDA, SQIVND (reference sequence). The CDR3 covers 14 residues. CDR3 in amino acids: CASRDRQGSYEQYF. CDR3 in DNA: TGTGCCAGTAGAGATAGGCAGGGGTCCTACGAGCAGTACTTC.

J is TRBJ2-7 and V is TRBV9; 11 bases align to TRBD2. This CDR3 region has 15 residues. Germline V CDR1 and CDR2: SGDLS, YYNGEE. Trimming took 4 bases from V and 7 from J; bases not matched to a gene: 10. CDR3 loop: CASSLDSGRAEEQYF. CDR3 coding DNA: TGTGCCAGCAGCCTCGATAGCGGGAGGGCGGAGGAGCAGTACTTC.

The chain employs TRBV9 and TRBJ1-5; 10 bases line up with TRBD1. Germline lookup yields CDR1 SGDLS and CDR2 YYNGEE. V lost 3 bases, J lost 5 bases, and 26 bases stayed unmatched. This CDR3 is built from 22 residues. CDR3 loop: CASSAKRGDRGGIPMTDQPQHF. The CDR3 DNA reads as TGTGCCAGCAGCGCCAAAAGAGGGGACAGGGGCGGGATACCAATGACAGATCAGCCCCAGCATTTT. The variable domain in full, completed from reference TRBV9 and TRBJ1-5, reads DSGVTQTPKHLITATGQRVTLRCSPRSGDLSVYWYQQSLDQGLQFLIQYYNGEERAKGNILERFSAQQFPDLHSELNLSSLELGDSALYFCASSAKRGDRGGIPMTDQPQHFGDGTRLSIL.

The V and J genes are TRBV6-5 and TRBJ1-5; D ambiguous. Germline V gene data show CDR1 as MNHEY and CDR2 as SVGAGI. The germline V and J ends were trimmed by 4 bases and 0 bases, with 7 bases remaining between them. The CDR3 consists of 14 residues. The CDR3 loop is CASSLSGSNQPQHF. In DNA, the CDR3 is TGTGCCAGCAGTTTGAGCGGTAGCAATCAGCCCCAGCATTTT.

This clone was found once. The CDR3 loop is CASSLKGARYEQYF. The DNA of the CDR3 is TGTGCCAGCAGTTTAAAGGGGGCGCGGTACGAGCAGTACTTC. The chain recombines TRBV28 with TRBJ2-7; 7 nucleotides match TRBD1. V lost 2 bases and J lost 4; bases outside the gene matches: 5. CDR3 size: 14 residues. Germline CDR1 reads MDHEN; CDR2 reads SYDVKM.

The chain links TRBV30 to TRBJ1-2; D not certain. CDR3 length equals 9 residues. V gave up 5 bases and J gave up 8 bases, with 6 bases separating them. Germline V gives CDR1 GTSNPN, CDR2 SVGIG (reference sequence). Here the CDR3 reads CAWLEGYTF. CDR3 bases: TGTGCCTGGCTCGAGGGCTACACCTTC.

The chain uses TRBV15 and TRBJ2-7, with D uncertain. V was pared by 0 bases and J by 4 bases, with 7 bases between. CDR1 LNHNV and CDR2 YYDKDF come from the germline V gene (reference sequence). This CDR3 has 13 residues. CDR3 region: CATSRDLEYEQYF. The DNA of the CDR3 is TGTGCCACCAGCAGAGATTTAGAGTACGAGCAGTACTTC.

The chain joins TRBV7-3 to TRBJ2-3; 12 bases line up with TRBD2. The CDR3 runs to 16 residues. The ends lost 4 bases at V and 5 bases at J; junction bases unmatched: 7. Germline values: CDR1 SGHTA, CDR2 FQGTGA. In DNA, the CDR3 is TGTGCCAGCAGCTCCCTAGCGGGGGGGGCGATAGATACGCAGTATTTT. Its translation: CASSSLAGGAIDTQYF.

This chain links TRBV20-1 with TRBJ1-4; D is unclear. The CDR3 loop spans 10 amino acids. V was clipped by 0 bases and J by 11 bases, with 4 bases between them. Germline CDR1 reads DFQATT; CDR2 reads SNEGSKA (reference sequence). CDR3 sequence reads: CSARDQKLFF. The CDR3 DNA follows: TGCAGTGCTAGAGATCAGAAACTGTTTTTT.